The clone carrying this TCR beta chain was seen a few times. Its target is not known. Germline V gives CDR1 MDHEN, CDR2 SYDVKM. V lost 8 bases and J lost 4, with 6 bases in between. The CDR3 extends over 11 amino acids. Donors underwent one heparinised blood draw, 100 to 150 mL on average. Sorted CD4+ subsets: naive, central memory, regulatory, stem cell-like memory (CD45RO/CCR7/CD25/CD127/CD95/CD27 panel). These data come from a study of beta chain features in type 1 diabetes. Points from the study as a whole: In the patient group, naive, central memory and Treg TCRB repertoires seemed more alike than in the healthy donor group. In all four CD4+ subsets, TCRB CDR3 length was significantly, moderately reduced in type 1 diabetes.

What was sequenced were expressed TCRB transcripts, since all of the isolated RNA had been reverse transcribed. The assay was immunoSEQ multiplex PCR, and TCRdb's table has in-frame clones only and misses some. The repertoire holds about 160,000 clones, with approximately 8.8% as singletons. The receptor comes from a woman in her twenties or thirties with type 1 diabetes. The specimen sequenced was central memory CD4+ T cells from blood. The rearrangement joins TRBV28 to TRBJ2-1; no firm D call. Here the CDR3 reads CASGEYNEQFF. For the CDR3, the DNA is TGTGCCAGCGGAGAATACAATGAGCAGTTCTTC.